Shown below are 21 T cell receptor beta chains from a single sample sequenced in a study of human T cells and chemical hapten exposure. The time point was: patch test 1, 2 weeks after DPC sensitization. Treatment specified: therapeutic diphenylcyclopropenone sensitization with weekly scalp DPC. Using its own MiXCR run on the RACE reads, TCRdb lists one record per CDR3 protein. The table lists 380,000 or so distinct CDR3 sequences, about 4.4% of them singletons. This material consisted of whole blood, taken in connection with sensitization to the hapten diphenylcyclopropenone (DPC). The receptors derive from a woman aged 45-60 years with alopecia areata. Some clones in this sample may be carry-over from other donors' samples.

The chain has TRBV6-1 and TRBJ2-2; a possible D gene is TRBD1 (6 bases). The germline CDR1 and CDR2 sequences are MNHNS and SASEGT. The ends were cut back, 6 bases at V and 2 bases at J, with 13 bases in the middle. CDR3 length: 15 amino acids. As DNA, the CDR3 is TGTGCCAGCAGCGCGTCGGGACACAACACCGGGGAGCTGTTTTTT. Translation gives CASSASGHNTGELFF.

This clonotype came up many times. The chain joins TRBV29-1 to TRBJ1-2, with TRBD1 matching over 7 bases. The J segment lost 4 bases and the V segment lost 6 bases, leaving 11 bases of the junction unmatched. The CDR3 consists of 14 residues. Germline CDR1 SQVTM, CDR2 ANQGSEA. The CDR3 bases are TGCAGCGTGGAGGGAGGGGACAGCCCCTATGGCTACACCTTC. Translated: CSVEGGDSPYGYTF.

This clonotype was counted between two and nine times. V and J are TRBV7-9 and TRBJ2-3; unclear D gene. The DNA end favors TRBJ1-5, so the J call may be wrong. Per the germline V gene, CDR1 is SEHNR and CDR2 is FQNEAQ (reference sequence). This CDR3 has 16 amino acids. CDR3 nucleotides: TGTGCCAGCAGCCCCCCTAGCGGGATTAGCACAGATACGCAGCATTTT. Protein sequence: CASSPPSGISTDTQHF.

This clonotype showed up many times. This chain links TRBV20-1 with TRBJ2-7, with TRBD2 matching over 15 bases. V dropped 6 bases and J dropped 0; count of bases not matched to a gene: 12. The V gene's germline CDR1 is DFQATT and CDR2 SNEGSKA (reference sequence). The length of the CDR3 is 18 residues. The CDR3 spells CSASVPGLAGGFSYEQYF. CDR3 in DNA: TGCAGTGCGTCGGTTCCGGGACTAGCGGGAGGCTTCTCCTACGAGCAGTACTTC.

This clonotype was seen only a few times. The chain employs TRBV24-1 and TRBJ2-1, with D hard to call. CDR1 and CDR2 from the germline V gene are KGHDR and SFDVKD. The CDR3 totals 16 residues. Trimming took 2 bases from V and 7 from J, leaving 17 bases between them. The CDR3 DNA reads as TGTGCCACCAGTGATTCTCCGGGTCCGGACGGGAATGAGCAGTTCTTC. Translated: CATSDSPGPDGNEQFF.

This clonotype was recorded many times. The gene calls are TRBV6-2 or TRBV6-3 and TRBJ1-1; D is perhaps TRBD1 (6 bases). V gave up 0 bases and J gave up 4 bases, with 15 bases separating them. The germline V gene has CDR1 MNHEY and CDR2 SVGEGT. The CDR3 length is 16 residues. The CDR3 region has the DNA TGTGCCAGCAGTTACTCGACGGGACAACTGAGCACTGAAGCTTTCTTT. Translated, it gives CASSYSTGQLSTEAFF.

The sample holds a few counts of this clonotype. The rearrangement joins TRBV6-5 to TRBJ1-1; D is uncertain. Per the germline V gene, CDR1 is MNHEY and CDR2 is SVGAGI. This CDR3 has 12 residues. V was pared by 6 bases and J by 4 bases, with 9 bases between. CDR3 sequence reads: CASRSVGTEAFF. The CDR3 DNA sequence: TGTGCCAGCAGGTCAGTCGGCACTGAAGCTTTCTTT.

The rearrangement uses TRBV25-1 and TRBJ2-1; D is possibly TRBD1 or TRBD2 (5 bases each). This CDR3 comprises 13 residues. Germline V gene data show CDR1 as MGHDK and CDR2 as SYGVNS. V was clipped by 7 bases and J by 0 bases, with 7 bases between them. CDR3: CASTGTSYNEQFF. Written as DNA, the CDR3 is TGTGCCAGCACGGGGACCTCCTACAATGAGCAGTTCTTC.

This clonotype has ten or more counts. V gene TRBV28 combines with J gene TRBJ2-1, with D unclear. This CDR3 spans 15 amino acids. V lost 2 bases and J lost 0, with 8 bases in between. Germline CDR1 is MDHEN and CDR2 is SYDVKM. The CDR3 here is CASSLNLNSYNEQFF. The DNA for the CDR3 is TGTGCCAGCAGTTTAAATCTAAACTCCTACAATGAGCAGTTCTTC. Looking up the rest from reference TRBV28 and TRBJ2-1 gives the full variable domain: DVKVTQSSRYLVKRTGEKVFLECVQDMDHENMFWYRQDPGLGLRLIYFSYDVKMKEKGDIPEGYSVSREKKERFSLILESASTNQTSMYLCASSLNLNSYNEQFFGPGTRLTVL.

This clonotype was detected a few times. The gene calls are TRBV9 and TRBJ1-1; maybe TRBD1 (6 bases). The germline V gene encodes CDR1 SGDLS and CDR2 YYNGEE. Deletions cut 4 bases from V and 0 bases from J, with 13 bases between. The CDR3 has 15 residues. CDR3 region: CASSQGTVMNTEAFF. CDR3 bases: TGTGCCAGCAGCCAGGGGACTGTCATGAACACTGAAGCTTTCTTT.

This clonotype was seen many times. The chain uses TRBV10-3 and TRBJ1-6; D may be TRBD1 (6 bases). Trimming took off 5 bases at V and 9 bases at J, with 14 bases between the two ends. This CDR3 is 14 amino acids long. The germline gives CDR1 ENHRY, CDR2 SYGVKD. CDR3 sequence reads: CAISPGHPTSPLHF. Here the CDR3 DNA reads TGTGCCATCAGTCCGGGACATCCGACTTCACCCCTCCACTTT.

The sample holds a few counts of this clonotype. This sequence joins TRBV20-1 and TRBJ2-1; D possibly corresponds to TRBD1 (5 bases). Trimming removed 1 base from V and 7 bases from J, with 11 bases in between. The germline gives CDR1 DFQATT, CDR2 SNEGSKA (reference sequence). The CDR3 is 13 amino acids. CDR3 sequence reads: CSARGGADNEQFF. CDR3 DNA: TGCAGTGCTAGAGGTGGGGCGGATAATGAGCAGTTCTTC.

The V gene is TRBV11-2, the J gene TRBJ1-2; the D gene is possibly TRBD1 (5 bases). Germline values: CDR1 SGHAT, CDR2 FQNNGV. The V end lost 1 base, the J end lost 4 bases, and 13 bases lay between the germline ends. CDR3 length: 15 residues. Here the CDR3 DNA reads TGTGCCAGCAGCTTAGTCCGGGGGAAGGGCTATGGCTACACCTTC. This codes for CASSLVRGKGYGYTF.

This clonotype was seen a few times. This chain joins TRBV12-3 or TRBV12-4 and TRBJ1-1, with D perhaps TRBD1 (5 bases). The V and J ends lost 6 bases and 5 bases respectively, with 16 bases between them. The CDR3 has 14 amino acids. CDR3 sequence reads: CASRVGAGYTEAFF. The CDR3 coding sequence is TGTGCCAGCAGGGTAGGTGCAGGGTATACTGAAGCTTTCTTT.

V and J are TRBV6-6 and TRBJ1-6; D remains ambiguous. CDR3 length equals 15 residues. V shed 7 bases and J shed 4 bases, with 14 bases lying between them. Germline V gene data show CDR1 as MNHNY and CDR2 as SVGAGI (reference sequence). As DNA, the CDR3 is TGTGCCAGCAAGGAGGGCGCCGTTTATAATTCACCCCTCCACTTT. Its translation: CASKEGAVYNSPLHF.

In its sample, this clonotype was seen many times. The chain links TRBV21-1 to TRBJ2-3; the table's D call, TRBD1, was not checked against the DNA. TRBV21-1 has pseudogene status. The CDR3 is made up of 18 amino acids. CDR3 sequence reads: CASSKEESGQIKTDTQYF. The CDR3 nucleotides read TGTGCCAGCAGCAAAGAAGAGTCAGGACAGATAAAAACAGATACGCAGTATTTT.

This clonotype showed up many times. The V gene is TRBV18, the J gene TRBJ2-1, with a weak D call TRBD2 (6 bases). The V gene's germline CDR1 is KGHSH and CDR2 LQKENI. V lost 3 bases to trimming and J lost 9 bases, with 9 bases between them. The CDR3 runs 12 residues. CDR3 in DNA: TGTGCCAGCTCACCGTACGGGGGTGAGCAGTTCTTC. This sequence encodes CASSPYGGEQFF.

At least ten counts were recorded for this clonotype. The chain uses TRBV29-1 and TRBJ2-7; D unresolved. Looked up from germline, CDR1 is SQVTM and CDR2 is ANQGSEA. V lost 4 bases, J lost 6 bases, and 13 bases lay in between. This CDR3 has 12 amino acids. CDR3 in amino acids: CSVVSDGAEQYF. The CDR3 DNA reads TGCAGCGTTGTGTCAGATGGAGCCGAGCAGTACTTC.

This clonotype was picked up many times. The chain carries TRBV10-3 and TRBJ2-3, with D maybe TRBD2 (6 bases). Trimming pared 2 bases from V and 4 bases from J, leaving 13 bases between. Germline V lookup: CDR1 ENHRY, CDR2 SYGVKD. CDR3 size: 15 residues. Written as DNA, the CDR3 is TGTGCCATCAGTGAGGATGGGGGGTCGGCAGATACGCAGTATTTT. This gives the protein CAISEDGGSADTQYF.

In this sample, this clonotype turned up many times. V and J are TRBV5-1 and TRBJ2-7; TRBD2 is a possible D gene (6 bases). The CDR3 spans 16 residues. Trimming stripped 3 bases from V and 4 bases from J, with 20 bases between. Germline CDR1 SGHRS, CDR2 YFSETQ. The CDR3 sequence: CASSSPAGPGGYEQYF. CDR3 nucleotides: TGCGCCAGCAGCTCCCCAGCCGGCCCCGGAGGGTACGAGCAGTACTTC.

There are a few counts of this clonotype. The CDR3 sequence: CASSFWSNQPQHF. The DNA for the CDR3 is TGTGCCAGCAGTTTTTGGAGCAATCAGCCCCAGCATTTT. The genes are TRBV12-3 or TRBV12-4 and TRBJ1-5; D gene uncertain. The CDR3 is made up of 13 amino acids. Trimming removed 3 bases at V and 1 base at J, with 4 bases between.